This is a list of T cell receptor beta chains from one sample in a study of shared clonotypes between healthy human individuals. This table comes from immunoSEQ multiplex PCR, and its TCRdb copy is limited to in-frame clones, with some not included. The table lists 1.5 million to 2.5 million clones, about 95% of them singletons, with roughly 1.2% in the top ten. The sample taken for sequencing was naive CD8+ T cells sorted from blood. All receptors come from a man aged 18 to 30 in good health. The CDR3 runs from the conserved cysteine through the conserved F or W. Fields, in order: clone size, J gene, V gene, CDR3 length, D gene, CDR3 DNA, CDR3 protein. A D gene is named only where the DNA matches it firmly. Expanded clones are given a class, and other clones once, few, many or no size at all.

once	TRBJ2-7	TRBV4-1	16	TRBD2	TGCGCCAGCAGCCAAGGTTCGGGGGGGTACTCCTACGAGCAGTACTTC	CASSQGSGGYSYEQYF
.	TRBJ2-7	TRBV7-8	12	.	TGTGCCAGCAGCACGGGGACTTCGGCGCAGTACTTC	CASSTGTSAQYF
.	TRBJ2-7	TRBV25-1	12	TRBD1	TGTGCCAGCAGTGTGACAGGGTCCGAGCAGTACTTC	CASSVTGSEQYF
once	TRBJ1-5	TRBV11-2	13	.	TGTGCCAGCAGCTTAGGGCCCAATCAGCCCCAGCATTTT	CASSLGPNQPQHF
.	TRBJ2-1	TRBV4-3	14	.	TGCGCCAGCAGCCAAGACAGTTGGGATAATGAGCAGTTCTTC	CASSQDSWDNEQFF
.	TRBJ1-2	TRBV19	11	.	TGTGCCATCTTAGACGGGTATGGCTACACCTTC	CAILDGYGYTF
once	TRBJ2-1	TRBV11-2	15	.	TGTGCCAGCAGCTTAGGGAGGGGGCGCATCGATGAGCAGTTCTTC	CASSLGRGRIDEQFF
.	TRBJ2-7	TRBV19	13	.	TGTGCCAGTAGTATGAAGGCAGGGTACGAGCAGTACTTC	CASSMKAGYEQYF
.	TRBJ2-1	TRBV7-8	16	TRBD2	TGTGCCAGCAGCCCCCAACTAGCGGGAGGGGGTGATGAGCAGTTCTTC	CASSPQLAGGGDEQFF
.	TRBJ1-1	TRBV29-1	12	.	TGCAGGGGAGAGGGGGAGAACACTGAAGCTTTCTTT	CRGEGENTEAFF
.	TRBJ2-1	TRBV6-4	19	TRBD2	TGTGCCAGCAGTGACTCGATAAGGCTAGCGGGGGGGCCGGGAAATGAGCAGTTCTTC	CASSDSIRLAGGPGNEQFF
.	TRBJ1-1	TRBV10-3	14	.	TGTGCCATCAGTGAGGGGGGAGGTTACACTGAAGCTTTCTTT	CAISEGGGYTEAFF
once	TRBJ2-7	TRBV5-6	14	.	TGTGCCAGCAGCCCCACGGGCCTAATCTACGAGCAGTACTTC	CASSPTGLIYEQYF
.	TRBJ2-5	TRBV9	17	TRBD2	TGTGCCAGCAGCGTAGGAGGCCTAGCGGGGGGGCAAGAGACCCAGTACTTC	CASSVGGLAGGQETQYF
.	TRBJ2-2	TRBV9	16	.	TGTGCCAGCAGCGCCCCCGGGGGATCTGACACCGGGGAGCTGTTTTTT	CASSAPGGSDTGELFF
.	TRBJ2-5	TRBV5-4	18	TRBD1	TGTGCCAGCAAGTTAGGTGGGACAGGGAACGAAGAAGAGGAGACCCAGTACTTC	CASKLGGTGNEEEETQYF
once	TRBJ2-1	TRBV21-1	16	.	TGTGCCAGCACCGTGACTAGCGGGAGGGCATCGGGTGAGCAGTTCTTC	CASTVTSGRASGEQFF
.	TRBJ1-4	TRBV7-8	16	TRBD1	TGTGCCAGCAGCTCGACAGGGAACGCAACTAATGAAAAACTGTTTTTT	CASSSTGNATNEKLFF
.	TRBJ2-1	TRBV7-2	14	TRBD2	TGTGCCAGCAGCTCCCTAGCGGGGGGCCACGAGCAGTTCTTC	CASSSLAGGHEQFF
.	TRBJ2-7	TRBV2	13	TRBD1	TGTGCCAGCAGTCCAGACAGGGGCTACGAGCAGTACTTC	CASSPDRGYEQYF
.	TRBJ2-5	TRBV19	14	.	TGTGCCACTAGTATACAGGGTCTTCCCGAGGCCCAGTACTTC	CATSIQGLPEAQYF
.	TRBJ2-3	TRBV6-5	16	.	TGTGCCAGCAGTTACGGGCGGTCCGCTAGCACAGATACGCAGTATTTT	CASSYGRSASTDTQYF
.	TRBJ2-7	TRBV7-9	14	.	TGTGCCAGCAGCACCCATTTTGACAGGCCCGAGCAGTACTTC	CASSTHFDRPEQYF
.	TRBJ2-7	TRBV19	15	TRBD2	TGTGCCAGTAGTATAGCGGGCGGGAGAGACTACGAGCAGTACTTC	CASSIAGGRDYEQYF
.	TRBJ2-3	TRBV2	16	TRBD1	TGTGCCAGCAGGAAGGGACAGGGACATAGCACAGATACGCAGTATTTT	CASRKGQGHSTDTQYF
.	TRBJ2-7	TRBV27	12	.	TGTGCCAGCCGAGGACAGCCTGGGGAGCAGTACTTC	CASRGQPGEQYF
.	TRBJ1-3	TRBV11-2	14	.	TGTGCCAGCAGCTCGACTGTTTCTGGAAACACCATATATTTT	CASSSTVSGNTIYF
.	TRBJ2-3	TRBV9	17	TRBD1	TGTGCCAGCAGCGAGGAAGGAACAGGGGGCGGCACAGATACGCAGTATTTT	CASSEEGTGGGTDTQYF
.	TRBJ1-1	TRBV28	15	TRBD1	TGTGCCAGCAGTTTGCGACAGGGGGTGAACACTGAAGCTTTCTTT	CASSLRQGVNTEAFF
.	TRBJ2-1	TRBV27	10	.	TGTGCCAGCGGGGAGGAGGAGCAGTTCTTC	CASGEEEQFF
.	TRBJ1-2	TRBV6-6	15	TRBD1	TGTGCCAGCAGTTTGGTCGGGACAGGGGACTTTGGCTACACCTTC	CASSLVGTGDFGYTF
.	TRBJ1-4	TRBV9	14	.	TGTGCCAGCAGCGTGGATACCCTTAATGAAAAACTGTTTTTT	CASSVDTLNEKLFF
.	TRBJ1-1	TRBV5-1	16	.	TGCGCCAGCAGCTTGGAGGGGGTCCCCATGAACACTGAAGCTTTCTTT	CASSLEGVPMNTEAFF
.	TRBJ2-5	TRBV2	17	TRBD2	TGTGCCAGCAGAAGCGGGGTATACGTCAGAGGAGGAGAGACCCAGTACTTC	CASRSGVYVRGGETQYF
few	TRBJ1-1	TRBV30	14	TRBD1	TGTGCCTGGACGTCCGGACAGGGTGACACTGAAGCTTTCTTT	CAWTSGQGDTEAFF
.	TRBJ2-2	TRBV6-1	15	.	TGTGCCAGCAGTGAATCCCCCGGGACTGCCGGGGAGCTGTTTTTT	CASSESPGTAGELFF
.	TRBJ1-3	TRBV5-4	15	TRBD1	TGTGCCAGCAGCTCGGACAGGGATGCTGGAAACACCATATATTTT	CASSSDRDAGNTIYF
.	TRBJ2-3	TRBV11-2	15	.	TGTGCCAGTGCCGATATTGCGGGAAGCACAGATACGCAGTATTTT	CASADIAGSTDTQYF
.	TRBJ2-5	TRBV4-1	14	.	TGCGCCAGCAGCCAAGTTGGCAGCCAAGAGACCCAGTACTTC	CASSQVGSQETQYF
.	TRBJ2-7	TRBV7-2	14	.	TGTGCCAGCAGTCCGACATGGCCTACGGTAGAGCAGTACTTC	CASSPTWPTVEQYF
.	TRBJ1-2	TRBV7-6	13	.	TGTGCCAGCAGCTTGAACCGGGTCGACGGCTACACCTTC	CASSLNRVDGYTF
.	TRBJ2-7	TRBV27	16	TRBD1	TGTGCCAGCAGTTTGGGCTGGGGGACAGGGGGCTACGAGCAGTACTTC	CASSLGWGTGGYEQYF
once	TRBJ2-2	TRBV27	14	.	TGTGCCAGCAGTTTATTCCAGGGTACCGGGGAGCTGTTTTTT	CASSLFQGTGELFF
.	TRBJ1-1	TRBV5-6	14	.	TGTGCCAGCAGCTTGGTAGGGGTAGGAACTGAAGCTTTCTTT	CASSLVGVGTEAFF